This T cell receptor beta chain originates from a study of T cells after yellow fever vaccination (dated by TCRdb to between 2019 and 2020). Concerning the study at large: The SMART-Seq v4 Ultra Low Input RNA kit was used to prepare libraries from fractions with low cell numbers. Two healthy male donors made up the cohort, one aged 18 to 30 years and the other aged 30 to 39 years. To follow T-cell clones before and after both primary and booster YFV17D yellow fever vaccination, bulk TCR alpha and beta repertoires underwent longitudinal sequencing. Bulk PBMC replicates and cell subsets were isolated from blood drawn at multiple timepoints before and after both primary and secondary immunization.

According to the study, the label for this sample's treatment or condition signals: live attenuated yellow fever vaccine strain. At each blood-draw timepoint, two biological replicates of bulk PBMCs were obtained. PBMCs were isolated from peripheral blood using a standard Ficoll-Paque protocol. TriZol was used to extract RNA from bulk PBMCs, from CD4 and CD8 fractions, and from dextramer-positive and dextramer-negative fractions. TCR cDNA was synthesized by 5'RACE template switching, which introduced a universal primer site and unique molecular identifiers. cDNA synthesis was primed from both the TCR alpha and TCR beta constant segments. Libraries were amplified in two PCR steps, with sample barcodes and sequencing adapters added in the second step. Libraries were sequenced on Illumina HiSeq 2500 (2x100 bp) or NovaSeq (2x150 bp). On the study's bioinformatics: MIGEC handled demultiplexing of reads and collapsing into UMI consensus sequences, while MiXCR performed V(D)J alignment. Using edgeR on replicate PBMC samples, clonotypes were called vaccine-responding if FDR was below 0.01 and the log2 fold change was above 5 up to day 15. Each bulk clonotype was labeled CD4 or CD8 based on which sequenced repertoire, CD4 or CD8, contained the clonotype at higher abundance. The public reads were quality trimmed at Q25 with fastp and then assembled into clones with MiXCR by TCRdb, keeping productive beta chains. Every entry covers one CDR3 protein and lists the most common genes and DNA from its rows. What appears here as the V and J calls and clone size reflects TCRdb's work, not the paper's. A total of 310,000 or so distinct CDR3 sequences appear in this sample, around 6.8% of them only once. The ten largest clonotypes hold 15% to 20% of the sample.

Study-wide findings and limitations: A small share of clonotypes was detected in both CD4 and CD8 compartments, with the overlap likely arising from convergent recombination. Because the study included only two donors, the extent to which the findings can be generalized is limited. Computational filtering was needed because FACS-sorted repertoires could contain abundant contaminating clonotypes from the bulk population. The secondary T-cell response was weaker than the primary response but faster, peaking on day 5 instead of day 15. Most clones expanded after primary vaccination were re-detected after the booster (about 95% of CD4 and around 88% of CD8), suggesting broad memory maintenance.

This clonotype was counted between two and nine times. It has no known antigen specificity. No clone much larger than this one lies a single base away; base qualities are absent. From the cysteine through the phenylalanine, the CDR3 covers 15 amino acids. The retained sequence is limited to the CDR3, 45 bases, with the frame set at the first base. V is pared back by 4 bases and J by 2 bases, with 13 bases lying between the germline termini. Based on the germline V gene, the CDR1 and CDR2 sequences are LGHNA and YNFKEQ. The sequence links TRBV4-2 to TRBJ2-3; the D segment could be TRBD1, given 5 matching bases. The clonotype originates from a man aged 18 to 29 who received the YFV17D yellow fever vaccine. Sequenced material: PBMCs, taken roughly 47 days after the first yellow fever vaccination. The DNA reads TGTGCCAGCAGCCGTACAGACAGTGCCACAGATACGCAGTATTTT. This yields the protein CASSRTDSATDTQYF.